Sequencing of this TCR beta chain was carried out in a study of patients and donors after allogeneic stem cell transplantation. TCRdb re-called the RT-PCR reads with MiXCR, one entry per CDR3 protein. The sample records hundreds of thousands of distinct CDR3 sequences, roughly 16% being singletons. In its sample, this clonotype was seen a few times. Per the germline V gene, CDR1 is ENHRY and CDR2 is SYGVKD. J gave up 7 bases and V 6 bases, and 6 bases lay outside the gene matches. The CDR3 is made up of 15 amino acids. The chain is built from TRBV10-3 and TRBJ2-3; 14 bases are shared with TRBD2. The specimen was blood, either unsorted or a sorted T cell fraction (not recorded which). This receptor was identified in a human donor who was either an allogeneic HSCT recipient or a stem cell or donor lymphocyte infusion donor (not recorded which). It is not recorded whose cells these are; they may come from a transplant donor. The CDR3 bases are TGTGCCATCAGGGGGACTAGCGGGAGAGATTATACGCAGTATTTT. It codes for CAIRGTSGRDYTQYF.